The 11 T cell receptor beta chains below come from one sample, sequenced in a study of cytomegalovirus exposure and HLA in healthy donors. Measured with immunoSEQ multiplex PCR; TCRdb has only the in-frame clones, and not every one. The sample has approximately 270,000 clones, almost 90% seen once. The sequencing sample was made of PBMCs. Receptors were obtained from a young woman in good health and CMV-seronegative.

This clone showed up just once. The chain joins TRBV2 to TRBJ1-1; the D is unclear. V lost 4 bases and J 1 base, leaving 4 bases between the germline ends. The CDR3 has 12 amino acids. Per germline, CDR1 SNHLY and CDR2 FYNNEI. The CDR3 nucleotides read TGTGCCAGCAGTGTGAGGAACACTGAAGCTTTCTTT. Its protein is CASSVRNTEAFF.

The chain combines TRBV10-2 with TRBJ1-2, with D hard to call. CDR1 and CDR2 from the germline V gene are WSHSY and SAAADI. The CDR3 consists of 16 residues. The V end lost 2 bases, the J end lost 1 base, and 14 bases lay between the germline ends. CDR3 amino acids: CASSEGGYIGNYGYTF. CDR3 DNA sequence: TGCGCCAGCAGTGAGGGAGGGTATATCGGTAACTATGGCTACACCTTC.

J is TRBJ1-2 and V is TRBV6-1, with 7 bases that match TRBD1. Trimming removed 5 bases from V and 7 bases from J; junction bases left unmatched: 13. The V gene's germline CDR1 is MNHNS and CDR2 SASEGT. The CDR3 spans 15 residues. CDR3 nucleotide sequence: TGTGCCAGCAGTCAATTCTCGACAGGGAGGTCTGGCTACACCTTC. This encodes CASSQFSTGRSGYTF.

The chain has TRBV5-1 and TRBJ2-5; D is ambiguous. The CDR3 consists of 15 residues. Germline V lookup: CDR1 SGHRS, CDR2 YFSETQ. Between the trimmed V and J ends, which lost 0 bases and 5 bases, there was a span of 14 bases. CDR3 sequence: CASSLGHGFPETQYF. The CDR3 coding sequence is TGCGCCAGCAGCTTGGGACACGGTTTCCCTGAGACCCAGTACTTC.

The CDR3 DNA sequence: TGCGCCAGCAGCCAAGAAGGCAGGGGAAACACTGAAGCTTTCTTT. Protein sequence: CASSQEGRGNTEAFF. V and J are TRBV4-1 and TRBJ1-1, with D maybe TRBD1 (6 bases). The V gene lost 0 bases and the J gene lost 2 bases, with 10 bases spanning the gap. The CDR3 sequence is 15 residues long. The germline V gene encodes CDR1 MGHRA and CDR2 YSYEKL.

CDR3 nucleotides: TGTGCCAGCAGTGCCCACAGGGCCCGGGAGACCCAGTACTTC. Encoded protein: CASSAHRARETQYF. This chain links TRBV25-1 with TRBJ2-5; the D gene is possibly TRBD1 (6 bases). V lost 4 bases and J lost 5, with 14 bases in between. The length of the CDR3 is 14 residues. Per germline, CDR1 MGHDK and CDR2 SYGVNS.

The V and J genes are TRBV5-5 and TRBJ2-2; TRBD1 agrees at 9 bases. Germline values: CDR1 SGHKS, CDR2 YYEKEE (reference sequence). The junction had 3 bases not matched to a gene; V was cut back by 2 bases and J by 13 bases. The CDR3 contains 12 residues. The CDR3 sequence: CASSLGTGWLFF. The CDR3 nucleotides are TGTGCCAGCAGCTTAGGGACAGGGTGGCTGTTTTTT.

The chain joins TRBV19 to TRBJ1-3; D is unresolved. V was pared by 3 bases and J by 0 bases, with 6 bases between. Germline CDR1 LNHDA, CDR2 SQIVND (reference sequence). This CDR3 region has 14 residues. DNA of the CDR3: TGTGCCAGTAGTATCTTGAGCTCTGGAAACACCATATATTTT. Translation: CASSILSSGNTIYF. The variable domain in full, with the rest retrieved from reference TRBV19 and TRBJ1-3, is DGGITQSPKYLFRKEGQNVTLSCEQNLNHDAMYWYRQDPGQGLRLIYYSQIVNDFQKGDIAEGYSVSREKKESFPLTVTSAQKNPTAFYLCASSILSSGNTIYFGEGSWLTVV.

The V call is TRBV7-2, the J call TRBJ1-3; D unresolved. Trimming shortened V by 5 bases and J by 0 bases, and 17 bases separated the two germline ends. CDR3 length: 17 amino acids. Germline loops: CDR1 SGHTA, CDR2 FQGNSA. For the CDR3, the DNA is TGTGCCAGCAGCCGCGATTTGGGCTCCTACTCTGGAAACACCATATATTTT. Encoded protein: CASSRDLGSYSGNTIYF.

The chain uses TRBV6-6 and TRBJ1-5, with D perhaps matching TRBD1 (6 bases). Trimming stripped 6 bases from V and 3 bases from J, with 12 bases between. The CDR3 runs 14 residues. Germline-derived CDR1 and CDR2 are MNHNY and SVGAGI (reference sequence). The CDR3: CASSRTGNNQPQHF. In nucleotides, the CDR3 is TGTGCCAGCAGCAGAACAGGGAACAATCAGCCCCAGCATTTT.

V and J are TRBV4-1 and TRBJ1-6; perhaps TRBD1 as D (6 bases). CDR1 is MGHRA, CDR2 YSYEKL, per germline. V was trimmed by 0 bases and J by 10 bases, leaving 10 bases between them. This CDR3 contains 14 residues. The DNA for the CDR3 is TGCGCCAGCAGCCAAGACCGACAGGTGTCACCCCTCCACTTT. Protein: CASSQDRQVSPLHF.